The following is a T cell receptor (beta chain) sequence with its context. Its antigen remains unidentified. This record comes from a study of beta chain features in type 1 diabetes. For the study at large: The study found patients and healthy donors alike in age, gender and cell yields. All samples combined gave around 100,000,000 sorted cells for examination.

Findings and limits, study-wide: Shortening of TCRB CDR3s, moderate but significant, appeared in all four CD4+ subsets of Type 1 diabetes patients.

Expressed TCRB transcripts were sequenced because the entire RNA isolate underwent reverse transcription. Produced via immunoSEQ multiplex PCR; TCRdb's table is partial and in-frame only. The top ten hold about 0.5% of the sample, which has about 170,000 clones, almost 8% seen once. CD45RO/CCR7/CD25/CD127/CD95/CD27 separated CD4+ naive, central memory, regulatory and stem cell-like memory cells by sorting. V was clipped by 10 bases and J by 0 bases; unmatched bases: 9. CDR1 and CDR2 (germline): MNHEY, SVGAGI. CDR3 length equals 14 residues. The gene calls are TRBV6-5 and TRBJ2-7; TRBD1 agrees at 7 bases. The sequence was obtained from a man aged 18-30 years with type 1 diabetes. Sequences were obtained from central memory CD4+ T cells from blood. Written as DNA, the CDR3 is TGTGCCACCGGGGACAGACTTAGCTCCTACGAGCAGTACTTC. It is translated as CATGDRLSSYEQYF.